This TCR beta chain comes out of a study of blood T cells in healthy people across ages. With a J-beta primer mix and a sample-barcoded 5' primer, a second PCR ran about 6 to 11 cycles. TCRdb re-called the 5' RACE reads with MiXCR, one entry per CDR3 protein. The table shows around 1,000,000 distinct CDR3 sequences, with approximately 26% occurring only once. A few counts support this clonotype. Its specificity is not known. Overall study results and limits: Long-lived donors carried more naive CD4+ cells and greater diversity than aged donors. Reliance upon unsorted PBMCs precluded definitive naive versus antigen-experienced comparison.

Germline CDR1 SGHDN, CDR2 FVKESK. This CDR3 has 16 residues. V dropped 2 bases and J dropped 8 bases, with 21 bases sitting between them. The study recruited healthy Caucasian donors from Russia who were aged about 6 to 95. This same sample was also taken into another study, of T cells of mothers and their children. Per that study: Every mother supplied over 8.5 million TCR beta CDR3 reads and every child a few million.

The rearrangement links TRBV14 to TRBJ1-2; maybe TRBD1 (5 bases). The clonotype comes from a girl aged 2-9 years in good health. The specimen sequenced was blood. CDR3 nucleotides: TGTGCCAGCAGCCAAAGAAGGGAGGTCGGAGGGGCCGGCTACACCTTC. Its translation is CASSQRREVGGAGYTF.